The next 4 T cell receptor beta chains were all read from a single sample in a study of blood T cells in healthy people across ages. A second roughly 7 to 11 cycle PCR used barcoded and J-beta primers. From the 5' RACE reads, TCRdb called clonotypes with MiXCR, one entry per CDR3 protein. The table shows roughly 2 million distinct CDR3 sequences, with roughly 50% occurring only once. Sequenced material: blood. The receptors were sampled from a woman between 35 and 50 years old in good health.

The V and J genes are TRBV29-1 and TRBJ1-2; perhaps TRBD1 as D (6 bases). Between the trimmed V and J ends, which lost 7 bases and 2 bases, there was a span of 11 bases. Germline V gene lookup returns CDR1 SQVTM and CDR2 ANQGSEA. This CDR3 has 12 amino acids. For the CDR3, the DNA is TGCAGCGGGGGGGCGGAGAACTATGGCTACACCTTC. This codes for CSGGAENYGYTF.

This chain's CDR3 is CASSASGGRDEKLFF. The CDR3 region has the DNA TGTGCCAGCAGTGCGAGCGGCGGGCGGGATGAAAAACTGTTTTTT. The V and J genes are TRBV2 and TRBJ1-4; D gene uncertain. V was pared by 4 bases and J by 6 bases, with 15 bases between. The CDR3 consists of 15 residues. Germline V gene lookup returns CDR1 SNHLY and CDR2 FYNNEI.

The gene calls are TRBV7-9 and TRBJ2-1; the D call may be TRBD1 or TRBD2 (6 bases each). The CDR3 is 18 amino acids. With 5 bases removed from V and 1 base from J, the gap between germline ends came to 21 bases. Germline CDR1 and CDR2: SEHNR and FQNEAQ (reference sequence). CDR3 DNA sequence: TGTGCCAGCAGCCCTACAGGTCGACAGGACTATTCCTACAATGAGCAGTTCTTC. Translation gives CASSPTGRQDYSYNEQFF.

The sample holds many counts of this clonotype. One end of the junction varies from germline; a read error may be responsible. This chain links TRBV7-3 with TRBJ2-5; the match to TRBD2 covers 10 bases. The V gene's germline CDR1 is SGHTA and CDR2 FQGTGA. The CDR3 runs 13 residues. The CDR3 protein is CASSGGVVETQYF. CDR3 bases: TGTGCTAGCAGCGGGGGGGTGGTAGAGACCCAGTACTTC.